This T cell receptor (beta chain) was profiled in a study of blood T cell repertoires in COVID-19. About the study: Whether acute or convalescent, the COVID-19 samples came from the United States, Italy and Spain. PBMCs, B-cell-depleted T cells, or T cells were the source of the cDNA or gDNA that made up the material.

Per the authors' pipeline: Researchers report that nucleated cell counts were estimated from reference gene primer amplification. The protocol was immunoSEQ multiplex PCR, while the TCRdb copy is restricted to in-frame clones and leaves out a portion. That table is the source of V, J and clone size, and D and trimming were worked out from the DNA. The repertoire includes more than 150,000 clones, roughly 84% of them detected once, and around 10% sits in the top ten. This CDR3 contains 14 residues. CDR1 and CDR2 (germline): SGHNT, YYREEE (reference sequence). Between the trimmed V and J ends, which lost 0 bases and 2 bases, there was a span of 6 bases.

This clonotype was sampled from a woman older than 75 with acute or convalescent COVID-19. The sequenced sample was peripheral blood. The chain is built from TRBV5-4 and TRBJ2-4, with D perhaps matching TRBD1 (5 bases). In nucleotides, the CDR3 is TGTGCCAGCAGCTTGGAGGGGACCAAAAACATTCAGTACTTC. It encodes CASSLEGTKNIQYF.